The 29 T cell receptor beta chains in this list originate from one sample, sequenced in a study of T cell responses to AZD1222 COVID-19 vaccine. Produced via immunoSEQ multiplex PCR; TCRdb's table is partial and in-frame only. The table has around 160,000 clones, 94% seen once. The material was peripheral blood, obtained on day 0 of AZD1222 vaccination. All receptors derive from an adult in good health.

This chain connects TRBV19 to TRBJ2-1; 9 bases are shared with TRBD1. The length of the CDR3 is 13 residues. CDR1 is LNHDA and CDR2 is SQIVND in the germline V gene (reference sequence). V lost 3 bases, J lost 15 bases, and 9 bases stayed unmatched. The CDR3 here is CASSMWLGTGLFF. Written as DNA, the CDR3 is TGTGCCAGTAGTATGTGGTTGGGGACAGGGTTGTTCTTC.

The rearrangement links TRBV25-1 to TRBJ1-4, with 11 bases aligning to TRBD1. The CDR3 spans 15 residues. The V gene end was trimmed by 6 bases and the J gene end by 8 bases; junction bases not matched to a gene: 8. CDR1 and CDR2 (germline): MGHDK, SYGVNS. This CDR3 is CASSGQGAAGEKLFF. CDR3 bases: TGTGCCAGCAGCGGACAGGGGGCGGCTGGGGAAAAACTGTTTTTT.

The chain links TRBV6-2 or TRBV6-3 to TRBJ2-1; D might be TRBD1 (5 bases). Germline V lookup: CDR1 MNHEY, CDR2 SVGEGT. Trimming removed 0 bases from V and 6 bases from J, with 9 bases in between. This CDR3 comprises 14 residues. CDR3 coding DNA: TGTGCCAGCAGTTACTCACAGGATTTCAATGAGCAGTTCTTC. Translated, it gives CASSYSQDFNEQFF.

The V gene is TRBV12-2, the J gene TRBJ1-5; TRBD1 was called by the table and not checked on the DNA. TRBV12-2 has pseudogene status. The length of the CDR3 is 19 residues. For the CDR3, the DNA is TGTGCAAGTCGCTTAGCTCCCCCTACGACAGGTCAGGACAATCAGCCCCAGCATTTT. This translates into CASRLAPPTTGQDNQPQHF.

V is TRBV27 and J is TRBJ1-2, with 7 bases matching TRBD1. The germline gives CDR1 MNHEY, CDR2 SMNVEV (reference sequence). This CDR3 comprises 16 residues. V gave up 5 bases and J gave up 5 bases; unmatched junction bases: 14. Here the CDR3 reads CASSGPGGPRRYGYTF. The CDR3 nucleotides read TGTGCCAGCAGTGGGCCAGGGGGTCCGCGGCGGTATGGCTACACCTTC.

The V call is TRBV19, the J call TRBJ2-1; the D gene is possibly TRBD1 (6 bases). CDR3 size: 13 residues. The germline gives CDR1 LNHDA, CDR2 SQIVND (reference sequence). V lost 1 base to trimming and J lost 7 bases, with 8 bases between them. The CDR3 reads CASSIAQGNEQFF. In nucleotides, the CDR3 is TGTGCCAGTAGTATAGCCCAGGGGAATGAGCAGTTCTTC.

This chain joins TRBV15 and TRBJ1-5; the D is unclear. V lost 0 bases, J lost 5 bases, and 8 bases lay in between. The CDR3 runs 14 residues. Germline CDR1 reads LNHNV; CDR2 reads YYDKDF (reference sequence). CDR3 nucleotides: TGTGCCACCAGCAGAGATAAATTATATCAGCCCCAGCATTTT. Its translation is CATSRDKLYQPQHF.

This sequence joins TRBV19 and TRBJ2-7, with 12 positions matching TRBD2. V gave up 5 bases and J gave up 4 bases; unmatched junction bases: 3. The CDR3 extends over 14 amino acids. Germline CDR1 reads LNHDA; CDR2 reads SQIVND (reference sequence). CDR3 region: CASSPGLAGYEQYF. The DNA for the CDR3 is TGTGCCAGTAGTCCCGGACTAGCGGGGTACGAGCAGTACTTC.

This clone was observed once. The chain employs TRBV19 and TRBJ2-4; TRBD2 matches 7 bases. V was pared by 6 bases and J by 2 bases, with 13 bases of the junction left unmatched. Looked up from germline, CDR1 is LNHDA and CDR2 is SQIVND (reference sequence). This CDR3 is 17 amino acids long. CDR3 nucleotides: TGTGCCAGTAGCACTCGCGGGGGTAGCATGACCAAAAACATTCAGTACTTC. Translated, it gives CASSTRGGSMTKNIQYF.

V gene TRBV9 combines with J gene TRBJ2-1; TRBD1 or TRBD2 may be the D gene (5 bases each). V lost 3 bases to trimming and J lost 3 bases, with 13 bases between them. The CDR3 is made up of 15 amino acids. Germline lookup yields CDR1 SGDLS and CDR2 YYNGEE. CDR3 in DNA: TGTGCCAGCAGCGCCCCCGGGACCCTCTACAATGAGCAGTTCTTC. This gives the protein CASSAPGTLYNEQFF.

This rearrangement joins TRBV5-8 to TRBJ1-1; D remains unclear. The V and J ends lost 0 bases and 4 bases respectively, with 13 bases between them. This CDR3 has 15 amino acids. Germline V CDR1 and CDR2: SGHTS, YDEGEE. The CDR3 coding sequence is TGTGCCAGCAGCTTGGGGGCCGTCTCGGGCACTGAAGCTTTCTTT. Encoded protein: CASSLGAVSGTEAFF.

This rearrangement joins TRBV9 to TRBJ2-7, with D possibly called TRBD1 or TRBD2 (5 bases each). Germline loops: CDR1 SGDLS, CDR2 YYNGEE. V gave up 3 bases and J gave up 2 bases, with 15 bases separating them. This CDR3 is built from 15 residues. For the CDR3, the DNA is TGTGCCAGCAGCGACCCCCGGGACGGTACCTACGAGCAGTACTTC. Residues: CASSDPRDGTYEQYF. The full variable domain, its missing parts supplied by reference TRBV9 and TRBJ2-7, is DSGVTQTPKHLITATGQRVTLRCSPRSGDLSVYWYQQSLDQGLQFLIQYYNGEERAKGNILERFSAQQFPDLHSELNLSSLELGDSALYFCASSDPRDGTYEQYFGPGTRLTVT.

The chain uses TRBV12-3 or TRBV12-4 and TRBJ1-1, with D unclear. CDR3 length equals 11 residues. V was clipped by 3 bases and J by 8 bases, with 7 bases between them. CDR3 protein: CASSLREEAFF. CDR3 nucleotides: TGTGCCAGCAGTTTGCGAGAAGAAGCTTTCTTT.

The rearrangement uses TRBV7-9 and TRBJ1-2; 10 positions agree with TRBD1. The CDR3 sequence is 14 residues long. Germline trimming cut 8 bases from V and 6 bases from J; bases unmatched to any gene: 9. CDR1 SEHNR and CDR2 FQNEAQ come from the germline V gene (reference sequence). The CDR3 region has the DNA TGTGCCAGCCGTAGACAGGGGGCTATGGATGGCTACACCTTC. Translated: CASRRQGAMDGYTF.

The V call is TRBV19, the J call TRBJ1-3, with D possibly TRBD1 on 6 matching bases. Per germline, CDR1 LNHDA and CDR2 SQIVND (reference sequence). CDR3 length: 14 amino acids. V lost 9 bases, J lost 0 bases, and 12 bases lay in between. CDR3 coding DNA: TGTGCCAGCGCCACAGGGATCTCTGGAAACACCATATATTTT. As protein: CASATGISGNTIYF.

The rearrangement links TRBV15 to TRBJ2-7, with 7 bases that match TRBD2. Germline CDR1 is LNHNV and CDR2 is YYDKDF (reference sequence). The CDR3 totals 16 residues. V dropped 0 bases and J dropped 3; count of bases not matched to a gene: 8. The CDR3 is CATSRESSTSFYEQYF. In DNA form, the CDR3 reads TGTGCCACCAGCAGAGAGTCTTCGACTAGCTTCTACGAGCAGTACTTC.

This clone was detected once. V and J are TRBV4-1 and TRBJ1-2; 10 bases align to TRBD1. V was clipped by 4 bases and J by 7 bases; unmatched bases: 9. This CDR3 has 15 amino acids. Germline V lookup: CDR1 MGHRA, CDR2 YSYEKL. The CDR3 sequence is CASSLLPGQGSGYTF. The CDR3 DNA is TGCGCCAGCAGCCTACTACCGGGACAGGGGAGTGGCTACACCTTC.

The chain couples TRBV24-1 to TRBJ2-1; 7 nucleotides match TRBD2. The CDR3 has 12 residues. Germline V gene data show CDR1 as KGHDR and CDR2 as SFDVKD. The V segment lost 11 bases and the J segment 5 bases; nucleotides outside the gene matches: 5. The CDR3 nucleotides are TGTGCCATCGGGACTACGAACAATGAGCAGTTCTTC. Amino acid sequence: CAIGTTNNEQFF.

The chain couples TRBV5-4 to TRBJ2-1; the D is unclear. Germline CDR1 SGHNT, CDR2 YYREEE (reference sequence). The CDR3 consists of 14 residues. V was clipped by 5 bases and J by 3 bases, with 12 bases between them. CDR3 residues: CASSLTLNYNEQFF. The CDR3 DNA sequence: TGTGCCAGCAGTCTGACCCTCAACTACAATGAGCAGTTCTTC.

The chain links TRBV19 to TRBJ2-7; D is undetermined. This CDR3 contains 15 residues. The V end was cut by 0 bases, the J end by 2 bases, with 11 bases between. Germline CDR1 reads LNHDA; CDR2 reads SQIVND (reference sequence). The CDR3 is CASSIDLYGTYEQYF. CDR3 coding DNA: TGTGCCAGTAGTATAGATTTGTACGGTACCTACGAGCAGTACTTC.

The chain links TRBV5-5 to TRBJ2-1; the match to TRBD2 covers 8 bases. The V and J ends lost 2 bases and 0 bases, in that order; junction bases with no gene match: 4. The CDR3 runs 16 residues. CDR1 is SGHKS and CDR2 is YYEKEE in the germline V gene (reference sequence). For the CDR3, the DNA is TGTGCCAGCAGCTTCGGTACTAGCGGCTCCTACAATGAGCAGTTCTTC. This translates into CASSFGTSGSYNEQFF.

V and J are TRBV2 and TRBJ1-5; no clear D gene. The CDR3 sequence is 12 residues long. CDR1 and CDR2 from the germline V gene are SNHLY and FYNNEI. V gave up 2 bases and J gave up 6 bases, with 5 bases separating them. In nucleotides, the CDR3 is TGTGCCAGCAGTGAATCGGGTCAGCCCCAGCATTTT. Protein: CASSESGQPQHF.

This clone came up once. The chain employs TRBV7-2 and TRBJ1-4; TRBD1 agrees at 7 bases. The germline gives CDR1 SGHTA, CDR2 FQGNSA. CDR3 length equals 14 residues. With V trimmed by 3 bases and J by 10 bases, 8 bases remained unmatched. The CDR3 DNA is TGTGCCAGCAGCTTCGGGACAGTTGCCGGAAAACTGTTTTTT. Amino acids: CASSFGTVAGKLFF.

The rearrangement uses TRBV6-4 and TRBJ2-1; no firm D call. The V end was cut by 6 bases, the J end by 10 bases, with 16 bases between. The germline V gene encodes CDR1 MRHNA and CDR2 SNTAGT. CDR3 length: 13 amino acids. CDR3 in amino acids: CASSVLPGSEQFF. The CDR3 DNA is TGTGCCAGCAGCGTTCTCCCCGGGTCGGAGCAGTTCTTC.

This clone was seen once. DNA of the CDR3: TGCGCCAGCAGCTCCACGATGGGCGGGAGGTACAATGAGCAGTTCTTC. It specifies CASSSTMGGRYNEQFF. The V and J genes are TRBV5-1 and TRBJ2-1; 8 bases match TRBD2. Germline-derived CDR1 and CDR2 are SGHRS and YFSETQ. Trimming removed 3 bases from V and 4 bases from J; junction bases left unmatched: 9. This CDR3 region has 16 residues.

The chain employs TRBV28 and TRBJ1-5; D unclear. Germline CDR1 reads MDHEN; CDR2 reads SYDVKM. Trimming shortened V by 5 bases and J by 4 bases, and 6 bases separated the two germline ends. The CDR3 contains 12 residues. In DNA, the CDR3 is TGTGCCAGCAGTGTAGAGAATCAGCCCCAGCATTTT. This encodes CASSVENQPQHF. Supplemented by reference TRBV28 and TRBJ1-5, the full variable domain reads DVKVTQSSRYLVKRTGEKVFLECVQDMDHENMFWYRQDPGLGLRLIYFSYDVKMKEKGDIPEGYSVSREKKERFSLILESASTNQTSMYLCASSVENQPQHFGDGTRLSIL.

The rearrangement links TRBV27 to TRBJ2-1; D possibly uses TRBD1 or TRBD2 (5 bases each). This CDR3 contains 15 residues. Trimming took off 8 bases at V and 0 bases at J, with 14 bases between the two ends. Germline loops: CDR1 MNHEY, CDR2 SMNVEV (reference sequence). The CDR3 region is CASASRGLSYNEQFF. The CDR3 bases are TGTGCCAGCGCCTCCCGGGGCCTCTCCTACAATGAGCAGTTCTTC.

The rearrangement uses TRBV19 and TRBJ1-5; 8 nucleotides align to TRBD1. This CDR3 spans 12 amino acids. Germline V lookup: CDR1 LNHDA, CDR2 SQIVND (reference sequence). Trimming took 6 bases from V and 5 from J; bases not matched to a gene: 0. CDR3 sequence: CASRTGDQPQHF. As DNA, the CDR3 is TGTGCCAGTAGGACAGGGGATCAGCCCCAGCATTTT.

The chain couples TRBV4-1 to TRBJ2-7; 9 bases match TRBD2. The CDR3 is 15 amino acids. Germline V gene data show CDR1 as MGHRA and CDR2 as YSYEKL. V dropped 1 base and J dropped 9; count of bases not matched to a gene: 10. The CDR3 DNA reads as TGCGCCAGCAGCCAAGTCCTAGCGGGAATTAGCTTGCAGTACTTC. This gives the protein CASSQVLAGISLQYF.